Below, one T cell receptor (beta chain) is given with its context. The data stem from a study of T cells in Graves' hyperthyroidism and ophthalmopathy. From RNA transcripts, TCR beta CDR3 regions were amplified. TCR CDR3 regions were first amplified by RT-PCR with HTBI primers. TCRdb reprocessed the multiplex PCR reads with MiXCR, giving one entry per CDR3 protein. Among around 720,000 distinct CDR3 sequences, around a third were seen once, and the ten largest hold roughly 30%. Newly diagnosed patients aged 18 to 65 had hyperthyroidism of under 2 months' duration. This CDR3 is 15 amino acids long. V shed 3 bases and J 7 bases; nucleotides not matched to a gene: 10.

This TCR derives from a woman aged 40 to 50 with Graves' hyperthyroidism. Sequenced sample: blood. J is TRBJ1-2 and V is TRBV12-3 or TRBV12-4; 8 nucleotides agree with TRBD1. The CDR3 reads CASSFRAGGYGGYTF. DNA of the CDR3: TGTGCCAGCAGTTTCCGGGCAGGGGGCTACGGTGGCTACACCTTC.